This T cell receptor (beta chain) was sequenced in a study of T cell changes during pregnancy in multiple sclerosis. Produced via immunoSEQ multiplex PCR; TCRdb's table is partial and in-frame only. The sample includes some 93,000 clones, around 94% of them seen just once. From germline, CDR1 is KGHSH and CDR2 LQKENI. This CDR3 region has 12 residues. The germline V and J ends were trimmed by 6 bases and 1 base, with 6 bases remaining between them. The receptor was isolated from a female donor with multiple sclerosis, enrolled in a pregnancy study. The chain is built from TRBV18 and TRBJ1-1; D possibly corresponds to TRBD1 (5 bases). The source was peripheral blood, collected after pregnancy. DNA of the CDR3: TGTGCCAGCTCCCAGGGGAACACTGAAGCTTTCTTT. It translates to CASSQGNTEAFF.